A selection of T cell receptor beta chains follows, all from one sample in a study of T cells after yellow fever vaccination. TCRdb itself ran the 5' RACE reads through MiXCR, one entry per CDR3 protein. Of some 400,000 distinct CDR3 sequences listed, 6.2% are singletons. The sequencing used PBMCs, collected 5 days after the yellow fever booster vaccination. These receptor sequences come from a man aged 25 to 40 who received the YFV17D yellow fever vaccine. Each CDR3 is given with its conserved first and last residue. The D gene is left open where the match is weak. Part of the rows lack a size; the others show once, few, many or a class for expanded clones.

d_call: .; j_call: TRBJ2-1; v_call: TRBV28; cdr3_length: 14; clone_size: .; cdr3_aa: CASSIRGVYNEQFF; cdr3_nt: TGTGCCAGCAGCATCAGGGGGGTCTACAATGAGCAGTTCTTC
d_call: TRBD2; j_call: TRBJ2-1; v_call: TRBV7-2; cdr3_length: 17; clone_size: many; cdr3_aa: CASSPGGGTRETNEQFF; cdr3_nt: TGTGCCAGCAGTCCCGGGGGGGGGACTAGAGAGACCAATGAGCAGTTCTTC
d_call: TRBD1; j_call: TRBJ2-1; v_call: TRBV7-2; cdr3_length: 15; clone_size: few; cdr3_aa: CASSLSGDRNNEQFF; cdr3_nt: TGTGCCAGCAGCTTATCTGGGGACAGAAACAATGAGCAGTTCTTC
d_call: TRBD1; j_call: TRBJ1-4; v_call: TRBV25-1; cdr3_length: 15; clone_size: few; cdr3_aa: CASSGDRGWNEKLFF; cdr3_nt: TGTGCCAGCAGTGGGGACAGGGGGTGGAATGAAAAACTGTTTTTT
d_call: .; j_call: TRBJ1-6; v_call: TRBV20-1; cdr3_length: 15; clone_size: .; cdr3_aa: CSARDPAGYNSPLHF; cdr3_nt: TGCAGTGCTAGGGACCCGGCAGGGTATAATTCACCCCTCCACTTT
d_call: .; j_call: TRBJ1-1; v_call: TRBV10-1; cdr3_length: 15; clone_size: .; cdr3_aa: CASSESPGAGTEAFF; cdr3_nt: TGCGCCAGCAGTGAGTCCCCGGGGGCAGGAACTGAAGCTTTCTTT
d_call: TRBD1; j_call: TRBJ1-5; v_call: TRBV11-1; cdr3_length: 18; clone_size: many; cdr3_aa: CASSLRSELTGGERPQHF; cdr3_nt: TGTGCCAGCAGCTTACGTTCGGAGTTGACAGGGGGCGAACGGCCCCAGCATTTT
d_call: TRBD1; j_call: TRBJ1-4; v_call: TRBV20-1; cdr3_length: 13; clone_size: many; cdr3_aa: CSASTGGREKLFF; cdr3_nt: TGCAGTGCTAGCACAGGGGGTAGGGAAAAACTGTTTTTT
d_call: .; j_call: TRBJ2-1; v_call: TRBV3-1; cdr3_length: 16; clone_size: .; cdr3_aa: CASSQEYDPTYNEQFF; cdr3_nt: TGTGCCAGCAGCCAAGAATACGACCCTACCTACAATGAGCAGTTCTTC
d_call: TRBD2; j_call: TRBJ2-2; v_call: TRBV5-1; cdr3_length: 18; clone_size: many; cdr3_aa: CASSLSALSGVNTGELFF; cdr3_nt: TGCGCCAGCAGCTTGTCGGCCCTTAGCGGGGTAAACACCGGGGAGCTGTTTTTT
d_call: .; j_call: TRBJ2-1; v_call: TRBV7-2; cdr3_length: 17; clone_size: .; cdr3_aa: CASSLMAGAITGNKQFF; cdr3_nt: TGTGCCAGCAGCTTAATGGCCGGGGCTATTACGGGGAATAAGCAGTTCTTC